The source of this TCR beta chain is a study of a mutant IDH1 vaccine in newly diagnosed glioma. The CDR3 runs to 17 residues. Germline lookup yields CDR1 SNHLY and CDR2 FYNNEI. Trimming took 6 bases from V and 2 from J, leaving 23 bases between them. Repertoires were generated with immunoSEQ multiplex PCR, while TCRdb's copy carries only in-frame clones and drops some. The table has over 30,000 clones, approximately 92% seen once. In the case of this clone: The antigen is undetermined.

Documented time point: week 47, end of study. Each dose delivered 300 ug of mutant IDH1 20-mer peptide subcutaneously with imiquimod. The chain is built from TRBV2 and TRBJ2-7, with TRBD2 as a possible D gene (6 bases). This TCR derives from a middle-aged woman with glioma. Sequenced here: PBMCs, sampled from a glioma patient whose treatment included an IDH1 peptide vaccine. CDR3 bases: TGTGCCAGCAGGGGGCGGGAAAGGCCACCGGCCACCTACGAGCAGTACTTC. This gives the protein CASRGRERPPATYEQYF.